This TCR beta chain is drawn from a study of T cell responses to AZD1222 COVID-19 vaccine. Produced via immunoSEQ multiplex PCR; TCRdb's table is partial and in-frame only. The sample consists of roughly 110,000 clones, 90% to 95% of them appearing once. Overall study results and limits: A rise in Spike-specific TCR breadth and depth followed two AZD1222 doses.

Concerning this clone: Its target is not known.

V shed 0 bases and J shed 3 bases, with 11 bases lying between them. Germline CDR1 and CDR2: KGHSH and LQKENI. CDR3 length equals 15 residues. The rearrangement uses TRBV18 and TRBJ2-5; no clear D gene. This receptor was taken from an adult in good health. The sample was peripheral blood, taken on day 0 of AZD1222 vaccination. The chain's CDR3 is CASSPPARAEETQYF. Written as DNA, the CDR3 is TGTGCCAGCTCACCACCCGCACGGGCAGAAGAGACCCAGTACTTC.